This record concerns one T cell receptor beta chain sequence. The antigen remains unidentified. The sample is drawn from a study of CD8 T cells in ankylosing spondylitis. One entry per CDR3 protein results from TCRdb running MiXCR on the 5' RACE reads. The sample contains a few hundred thousand distinct CDR3 sequences, about 10% of which appear only once. Study conclusions and caveats: There was reportedly significant enrichment of clones that were disease-linked in matched ankylosing spondylitis synovial fluid. Apparently characteristic of ankylosing spondylitis blood was a TCR beta motif (fewer than 10 highly homologous variants). Relatively rare in peripheral blood, disease-linked clones were also CD8+.

V lost 0 bases, J lost 4 bases, and 10 bases stayed unmatched. The CDR3 contains 18 residues. Looked up from germline, CDR1 is LNHNV and CDR2 is YYDKDF (reference sequence). This TCR derives from a male donor with ankylosing spondylitis or in good health (not recorded which). Sample: blood, either unsorted or a sorted T cell fraction (not recorded which). The V and J genes are TRBV15 and TRBJ2-1; TRBD2 matches 9 bases. The CDR3: CATSRDGRAGGLYNEQFF. As DNA, the CDR3 is TGTGCCACCAGCAGAGATGGGCGAGCGGGAGGATTATACAATGAGCAGTTCTTC. Full variable domain (remainder filled in from reference TRBV15 and TRBJ2-1): DAMVIQNPRYQVTQFGKPVTLSCSQTLNHNVMYWYQQKSSQAPKLLFHYYDKDFNNEADTPDNFQSRRPNTSFCFLDIRSPGLGDTAMYLCATSRDGRAGGLYNEQFFGPGTRLTVL.